A single sample gave rise to the 27 T cell receptor beta chains below, sequenced in a study of blood T cell repertoires in COVID-19. Method: immunoSEQ multiplex PCR; TCRdb's copy keeps in-frame clones and lacks some. Of more than 200,000 clones listed, around 92% are singletons. Sequencing was done on a sample of PBMCs or T cells enriched from blood (not recorded which). The receptors derive from a woman aged 30 to 39 with acute COVID-19.

The rearrangement uses TRBV19 and TRBJ2-2; unclear D gene. Germline CDR1 reads LNHDA; CDR2 reads SQIVND (reference sequence). Between the trimmed V and J ends, which lost 3 bases and 0 bases, there was a span of 5 bases. CDR3 length: 14 amino acids. In nucleotides, the CDR3 is TGTGCCAGTAGTATTATTGCGAACACCGGGGAGCTGTTTTTT. This codes for CASSIIANTGELFF.

The chain couples TRBV9 to TRBJ2-4; 10 bases align to TRBD2. The V segment lost 4 bases and the J segment 8 bases; nucleotides outside the gene matches: 9. Germline assignment: CDR1 SGDLS and CDR2 YYNGEE. The CDR3 runs to 15 residues. CDR3 region: CASSPRLAGEDIQYF. In nucleotides, the CDR3 is TGTGCCAGCAGCCCCCGTCTAGCGGGGGAGGACATTCAGTACTTC.

This clone was recorded only once. The genes are TRBV19 and TRBJ1-5; D remains ambiguous. Trimming took off 7 bases at V and 0 bases at J, with 16 bases between the two ends. CDR3 length equals 16 residues. Germline loops: CDR1 LNHDA, CDR2 SQIVND (reference sequence). This CDR3 is CASKAGVYNSNQPQHF. The CDR3 nucleotides are TGTGCCAGTAAAGCCGGGGTTTACAATAGCAATCAGCCCCAGCATTTT.

This rearrangement joins TRBV29-1 to TRBJ2-1; TRBD1 matches at 7 bases. The CDR3 extends over 13 amino acids. Germline V gene data show CDR1 as SQVTM and CDR2 as ANQGSEA. Germline trimming cut 7 bases from V and 1 base from J; bases unmatched to any gene: 4. CDR3 DNA sequence: TGCAGCGCCGAGACAGGGTCCTACAATGAGCAGTTCTTC. Protein product: CSAETGSYNEQFF.

The chain uses TRBV14 and TRBJ2-4, with D perhaps matching TRBD1 (6 bases). Germline CDR1 is SGHDN and CDR2 is FVKESK. Trimming left V 0 bases short and J 6 bases short, with 12 bases between. The CDR3 has 15 residues. The CDR3 is CASSQDPGQRNIQYF. CDR3 DNA sequence: TGTGCCAGCAGCCAAGATCCGGGACAACGAAACATTCAGTACTTC.

The V call is TRBV20-1, the J call TRBJ2-1; 7 nucleotides agree with TRBD1. The CDR3 loop spans 17 amino acids. Germline V gives CDR1 DFQATT, CDR2 SNEGSKA (reference sequence). Trimming cost V 3 bases and J 0 bases; bases outside gene matches: 11. CDR3 in DNA: TGCAGTGCTAGTGACCCCAGGACAGGAAGCTCCTACAATGAGCAGTTCTTC. Its protein product is CSASDPRTGSSYNEQFF.

This clone was seen more than once but under ten times. The chain links TRBV10-1 to TRBJ1-1, with TRBD1 matching over 7 bases. Germline V gene data show CDR1 as WNHNN and CDR2 as SYGVQD (reference sequence). V lost 6 bases to trimming and J lost 6 bases; unmatched junction nucleotides: 7. This CDR3 comprises 13 residues. CDR3 loop: CASRRDSEAEAFF. CDR3 sequence (DNA): TGCGCCAGCAGGAGGGACAGCGAGGCTGAAGCTTTCTTT.

Details on this clone: The same CDR3 arises from other DNA sequences in this sample as well. The CDR3 nucleotides read TGCGCCAGCAGCTTGGGGGGGCGGACTGAAGCTTTCTTT. Its protein product is CASSLGGRTEAFF. V and J are TRBV5-1 and TRBJ1-1; TRBD1 is a possible D gene (6 bases). The CDR3 has 13 residues. Germline assignment: CDR1 SGHRS and CDR2 YFSETQ. Trimming cost V 0 bases and J 5 bases, with 8 bases left between them.

This clone was seen just once. This chain links TRBV7-2 with TRBJ2-6; D is undetermined. Trimming took 5 bases from V and 4 from J, leaving 6 bases between them. The germline CDR1 and CDR2 sequences are SGHTA and FQGNSA. This CDR3 is built from 13 residues. CDR3 nucleotides: TGTGCCAGCAGCCTTCTCGGGGCCAACGTCCTGACTTTC. Amino acid sequence: CASSLLGANVLTF.

The chain uses TRBV5-4 and TRBJ2-7; 9 bases align to TRBD1. The CDR3 contains 15 residues. The germline gives CDR1 SGHNT, CDR2 YYREEE (reference sequence). V was clipped by 6 bases and J by 7 bases; unmatched bases: 14. CDR3 region: CASTLSGQGVEEQYF. In DNA, the CDR3 is TGTGCCAGCACCCTATCGGGACAGGGCGTCGAGGAGCAGTACTTC.

The chain combines TRBV7-9 with TRBJ2-7; perhaps TRBD2 as D (6 bases). V was shortened by 5 bases and J by 0 bases, with 14 bases between the two germline ends. Germline loops: CDR1 SEHNR, CDR2 FQNEAQ (reference sequence). There are 15 residues in the CDR3. The CDR3 spells CASSPFPGVSYEQYF. CDR3 DNA sequence: TGTGCCAGCAGCCCCTTTCCGGGGGTCTCCTACGAGCAGTACTTC.

The chain employs TRBV29-1 and TRBJ1-4; 8 bases agree with TRBD1. CDR1 SQVTM and CDR2 ANQGSEA come from the germline V gene. Trimming cost V 0 bases and J 8 bases; bases outside gene matches: 11. This CDR3 region has 16 residues. Here the CDR3 reads CSVEDPGQGGWEKLFF. CDR3 in DNA: TGCAGCGTTGAAGATCCCGGACAGGGCGGGTGGGAAAAACTGTTTTTT.

This clone was seen only a few times. This chain uses TRBV27 with TRBJ1-5; D uncertain. V gave up 4 bases and J gave up 4 bases, with 11 bases separating them. Per the germline V gene, CDR1 is MNHEY and CDR2 is SMNVEV (reference sequence). The CDR3 spans 14 residues. This CDR3 reads CASSSRVSNQPQHF. The CDR3, as DNA: TGTGCCAGCAGTTCACGGGTCAGTAATCAGCCCCAGCATTTT.

The chain is built from TRBV6-4 and TRBJ1-2; 11 bases fit TRBD1. The germline V gene encodes CDR1 MRHNA and CDR2 SNTAGT. The V segment lost 5 bases and the J segment 5 bases; nucleotides outside the gene matches: 7. The CDR3 totals 15 residues. DNA of the CDR3: TGTGCCAGCAGTCCGGGACAGGGGGGATCTTATGGCTACACCTTC. The encoded protein is CASSPGQGGSYGYTF.

This chain links TRBV5-6 with TRBJ2-7; no clear D gene. Germline loops: CDR1 SGHDT, CDR2 YYEEEE. Trimming stripped 7 bases from V and 2 bases from J, with 16 bases between. The CDR3 contains 14 residues. The CDR3 DNA is TGTGCCAGCGCCGTCGGGTGGCACACCTACGAGCAGTACTTC. Translated: CASAVGWHTYEQYF.

This rearrangement joins TRBV4-1 to TRBJ2-3; D is perhaps TRBD1 (5 bases). Germline lookup yields CDR1 MGHRA and CDR2 YSYEKL. V was clipped by 1 base and J by 4 bases, with 12 bases between them. The CDR3 totals 15 residues. CDR3 nucleotides: TGCGCCAGCAGCCAAGGGTACAGGCTTGCAGATACGCAGTATTTT. Its protein is CASSQGYRLADTQYF.

The CDR3 protein is CASSSGTRAEAFF. CDR3 bases: TGTGCCAGCAGCTCCGGGACTCGCGCTGAAGCTTTCTTT. This sequence joins TRBV11-3 and TRBJ1-1, with D possibly TRBD1 on 5 matching bases. V lost 4 bases, J lost 6 bases, and 12 bases lay in between. Germline V CDR1 and CDR2: SGHNT, YENEEA. The CDR3 loop spans 13 amino acids.

This clone was picked up one time. Its ends do not fully match the called genes, so a read error is possible. The J gene is TRBJ1-1, the V gene TRBV12-5, with D perhaps matching TRBD1 (5 bases). The germline V gene has CDR1 LGHNT and CDR2 FRNRAP. This CDR3 is built from 12 residues. The CDR3 spells CASRGMNAEAFF. CDR3 in DNA: TGTGCTAGTCGGGGGATGAACGCTGAAGCTTTCTTT. The whole variable domain, remainder taken from reference TRBV12-5 and TRBJ1-1, is DARVTQTPRHKVTEMGQEVTMRCQPILGHNTVFWYRQTMMQGLELLAYFRNRAPLDDSGMPKDRFSAEMPDATLATLKIQPSEPRDSAVYFCASRGMNAEAFFGQGTRLTVV.

This chain joins TRBV30 and TRBJ1-4, with 9 bases aligning to TRBD1. This CDR3 comprises 13 residues. The germline V gene encodes CDR1 GTSNPN and CDR2 SVGIG (reference sequence). V trimming: 1 base; J trimming: 7 bases; junction bases outside the gene matches: 1. The CDR3 loop is CAWSDRGREKLFF. The CDR3 DNA is TGTGCCTGGAGTGACAGGGGGCGTGAAAAACTGTTTTTT. The whole variable domain, filled in from reference TRBV30 and TRBJ1-4, reads SQTIHQWPATLVQPVGSPLSLECTVEGTSNPNLYWYRQAAGRGLQLLFYSVGIGQISSEVPQNLSASRPQDRQFILSSKKLLLSDSGFYLCAWSDRGREKLFFGSGTQLSVL.

Points on this clone: Other DNA variants within this sample encode the same CDR3. The V call is TRBV5-4, the J call TRBJ1-1; D perhaps matches TRBD1 (6 bases). CDR1 and CDR2 (germline): SGHNT, YYREEE (reference sequence). Trimming stripped 4 bases from V and 5 bases from J, with 12 bases between. The CDR3 length is 13 residues. This CDR3 is CASSTGTGTEAFF. CDR3 nucleotide sequence: TGTGCCAGCAGCACAGGGACCGGGACTGAAGCTTTCTTT.

This rearrangement joins TRBV19 to TRBJ1-1, with 12 positions matching TRBD1. Germline CDR1 LNHDA, CDR2 SQIVND (reference sequence). CDR3 length equals 18 residues. The ends lost 5 bases at V and 0 bases at J; junction bases unmatched: 10. CDR3 coding DNA: TGTGCCAGTAGTCCGCGGGACAGGGGGCGGGTAATGAACACTGAAGCTTTCTTT. It codes for CASSPRDRGRVMNTEAFF.

The V call is TRBV9, the J call TRBJ1-5; tentatively, D is TRBD1 (5 bases). Germline CDR1 and CDR2: SGDLS and YYNGEE. Trimming left V 0 bases short and J 7 bases short, with 11 bases between. This CDR3 region has 14 residues. CDR3 protein: CASSVDQGSQPQHF. For the CDR3, the DNA is TGTGCCAGCAGCGTAGATCAGGGATCGCAGCCCCAGCATTTT. Full variable domain (rest looked up from reference TRBV9 and TRBJ1-5): DSGVTQTPKHLITATGQRVTLRCSPRSGDLSVYWYQQSLDQGLQFLIQYYNGEERAKGNILERFSAQQFPDLHSELNLSSLELGDSALYFCASSVDQGSQPQHFGDGTRLSIL.

This rearrangement joins TRBV4-1 to TRBJ2-5; 8 bases line up with TRBD2. The length of the CDR3 is 13 residues. V lost 2 bases, J lost 12 bases, and 8 bases stayed unmatched. The germline CDR1 and CDR2 sequences are MGHRA and YSYEKL. The DNA of the CDR3 is TGCGCCAGCAGCCAAACGGGGGGGCATGTGGAGTACTTC. The encoded protein is CASSQTGGHVEYF.

Concerning this clone itself: Here the CDR3 omits its conserved ending phenylalanine or tryptophan, so a read error is the likely source. V usage is TRBV7-2 and J usage is TRBJ1-6; TRBD1 agrees at 10 bases. CDR1 is SGHTA and CDR2 is FQGNSA in the germline V gene. This CDR3 is 15 amino acids long. V lost 5 bases and J lost 9; bases outside the gene matches: 7. The CDR3 nucleotides are TGTGCCAGCAGCACGAACGGGACAGGGGTTTCACCCCTCCACCTT. Its translation is CASSTNGTGVSPLHL.

The chain joins TRBV19 to TRBJ1-5; D is uncertain. Germline V CDR1 and CDR2: LNHDA, SQIVND (reference sequence). V was trimmed by 2 bases and J by 4 bases, leaving 12 bases between them. The CDR3 is made up of 15 amino acids. CDR3: CASSIQALWNQPQHF. Written as DNA, the CDR3 is TGTGCCAGTAGTATACAAGCCTTATGGAATCAGCCCCAGCATTTT.

The chain uses TRBV21-1 and TRBJ2-7; TRBD1, the D gene given by the table, was not confirmed from the DNA. TRBV21-1 is marked as a pseudogene. CDR3 length: 19 amino acids. CDR3 bases: TGTGCCAGCAGCAAGGTAAGGAGACAGGGGGAGTTCCCTCCCGCCGAGCAGTACTTC. It yields the protein CASSKVRRQGEFPPAEQYF.

The genes are TRBV12-3 or TRBV12-4 and TRBJ1-4; no firm D call. The V end lost 8 bases, the J end lost 7 bases, and 11 bases lay between the germline ends. CDR3 length: 12 amino acids. CDR3 nucleotide sequence: TGTGCCAGCGCGATCGGTCGTGAAAAACTGTTTTTT. Translated: CASAIGREKLFF.